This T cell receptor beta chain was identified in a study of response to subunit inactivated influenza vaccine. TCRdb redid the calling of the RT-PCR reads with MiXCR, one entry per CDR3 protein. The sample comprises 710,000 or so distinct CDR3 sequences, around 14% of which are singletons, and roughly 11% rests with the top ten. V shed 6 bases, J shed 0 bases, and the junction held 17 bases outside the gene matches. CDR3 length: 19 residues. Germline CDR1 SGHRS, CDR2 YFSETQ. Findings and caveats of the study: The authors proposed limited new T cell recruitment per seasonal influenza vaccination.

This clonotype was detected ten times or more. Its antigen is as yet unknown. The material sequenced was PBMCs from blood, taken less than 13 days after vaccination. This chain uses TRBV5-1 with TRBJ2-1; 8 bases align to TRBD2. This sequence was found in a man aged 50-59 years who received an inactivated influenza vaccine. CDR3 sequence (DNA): TGCGCCAGCACCAAAGGACTAGCACCTTTAAGGAGCTCCTACAATGAGCAGTTCTTC. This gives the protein CASTKGLAPLRSSYNEQFF.